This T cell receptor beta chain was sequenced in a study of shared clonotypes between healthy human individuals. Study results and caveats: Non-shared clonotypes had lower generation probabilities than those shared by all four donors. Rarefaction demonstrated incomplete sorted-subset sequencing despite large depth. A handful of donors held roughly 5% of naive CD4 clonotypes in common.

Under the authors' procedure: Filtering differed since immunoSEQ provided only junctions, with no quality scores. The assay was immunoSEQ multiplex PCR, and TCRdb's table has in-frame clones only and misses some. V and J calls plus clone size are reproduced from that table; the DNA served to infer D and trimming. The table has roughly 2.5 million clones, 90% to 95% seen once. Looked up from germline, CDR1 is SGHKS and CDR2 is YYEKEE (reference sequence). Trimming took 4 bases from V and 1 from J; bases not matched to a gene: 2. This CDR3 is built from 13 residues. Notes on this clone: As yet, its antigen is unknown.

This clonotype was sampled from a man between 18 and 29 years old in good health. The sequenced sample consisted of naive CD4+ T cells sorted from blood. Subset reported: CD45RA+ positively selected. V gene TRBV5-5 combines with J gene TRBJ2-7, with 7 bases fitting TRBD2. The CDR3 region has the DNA TGTGCCAGCAGCAGGGAGGGTTCCTACGAGCAGTACTTC. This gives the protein CASSREGSYEQYF.